The 15 T cell receptor beta chains below all came from one sample that was sequenced in a study of blood T cell repertoires in COVID-19. Generated by immunoSEQ multiplex PCR, the TCRdb table keeps only in-frame clones and is missing some. In the table there are 200,000 to 250,000 clones, about 87% of which are singletons. Sequencing used peripheral blood. These receptors originate from a man between 60 and 75 years old who had recovered from COVID-19.

Many counts were recorded for this clone. The chain carries TRBV2 and TRBJ1-1, with D unclear. Between the trimmed V and J ends, which lost 4 bases and 9 bases, there was a span of 6 bases. The CDR3 is 10 residues long. CDR1 and CDR2 from the germline V gene are SNHLY and FYNNEI. CDR3: CASSGLKAFF. CDR3 coding DNA: TGTGCCAGCAGTGGACTAAAAGCTTTCTTT.

This chain links TRBV3-1 (or the pseudogene TRBV3-2) with TRBJ1-1, with a weak D call TRBD1 (6 bases). The CDR3 runs to 15 residues. CDR1 is LGHDT and CDR2 is YNNKEL in the germline V gene (reference sequence). Trimming took off 4 bases at V and 4 bases at J, with 16 bases between the two ends. The CDR3 region has the DNA TGTGCCAGCAGCCTTCGGGGGGCGCATCGCACTGAAGCTTTCTTT. Its protein product is CASSLRGAHRTEAFF.

The J gene is TRBJ1-5, the V gene TRBV7-9; D is perhaps TRBD1 (5 bases). The V gene's germline CDR1 is SEHNR and CDR2 FQNEAQ (reference sequence). Trimming pared 0 bases from V and 2 bases from J, leaving 11 bases between. The CDR3 sequence is 16 residues long. The CDR3 bases are TGTGCCAGCAGCTTAGCCCAGGGTGGCGGCAATCAGCCCCAGCATTTT. Amino acid sequence: CASSLAQGGGNQPQHF. The entire variable domain, with the rest obtained from reference TRBV7-9 and TRBJ1-5, is as follows: DTGVSQNPRHKITKRGQNVTFRCDPISEHNRLYWYRQTLGQGPEFLTYFQNEAQLEKSRLLSDRFSAERPKGSFSTLEIQRTEQGDSAMYLCASSLAQGGGNQPQHFGDGTRLSIL.

The rearrangement joins TRBV12-5 to TRBJ2-3, with D perhaps matching TRBD1 (6 bases). The CDR3 consists of 13 residues. Trimming took off 9 bases at V and 2 bases at J, with 12 bases between the two ends. Germline loops: CDR1 LGHNT, CDR2 FRNRAP. The chain's CDR3 is CASSDSYTDTQYF. CDR3 sequence (DNA): TGTGCTAGCTCGGACAGCTACACAGATACGCAGTATTTT.

CDR3 in DNA: TGTGCCAGCAGTCCCCCAAGCCGTCAGCCCCAGCATTTT. It is translated as CASSPPSRQPQHF. The V gene is TRBV2, the J gene TRBJ1-5; D is ambiguous. CDR3 length: 13 amino acids. The germline CDR1 and CDR2 sequences are SNHLY and FYNNEI. Deletions cut 5 bases from V and 6 bases from J, with 11 bases between.

V is TRBV30 and J is TRBJ2-5; 9 bases map to TRBD2. This CDR3 contains 14 residues. Germline values: CDR1 GTSNPN, CDR2 SVGIG (reference sequence). The V and J ends lost 0 bases and 7 bases, in that order; junction bases with no gene match: 6. The CDR3: CAWSVAGGLGTQYF. The CDR3 DNA reads as TGTGCCTGGAGTGTCGCGGGGGGGCTAGGGACCCAGTACTTC.

The V and J genes are TRBV27 and TRBJ2-7; D unclear. V dropped 2 bases and J dropped 2 bases, with 13 bases sitting between them. Germline CDR1 MNHEY, CDR2 SMNVEV (reference sequence). The CDR3 has 15 residues. CDR3 sequence reads: CASSLTAGLTYEQYF. CDR3 nucleotide sequence: TGTGCCAGCAGTTTAACGGCAGGCCTTACCTACGAGCAGTACTTC.

The rearrangement links TRBV6-2 or TRBV6-3 to TRBJ1-2; unclear D gene. Germline V gives CDR1 MNHEY, CDR2 SVGEGT. V was shortened by 2 bases and J by 4 bases, with 11 bases between the two germline ends. The CDR3 loop spans 14 amino acids. CDR3 in DNA: TGTGCCAGCAGTTACGAACGTGGAGGCTATGGCTACACCTTC. It encodes CASSYERGGYGYTF.

Here the CDR3 DNA reads TGCGCCAGCAGCCACGACGGGGGGTCTGGGGCCAACGTCCTGACTTTC. This codes for CASSHDGGSGANVLTF. The chain joins TRBV5-1 to TRBJ2-6; 7 bases map to TRBD2. The CDR3 has 16 residues. Germline assignment: CDR1 SGHRS and CDR2 YFSETQ. V shed 4 bases, J shed 1 base, and the junction held 5 bases outside the gene matches.

The chain joins TRBV3-1 (or the pseudogene TRBV3-2) to TRBJ1-3; D unclear. CDR1 is LGHDT, CDR2 YNNKEL, per germline (reference sequence). Trimming stripped 0 bases from V and 4 bases from J, with 10 bases between. CDR3 size: 15 residues. CDR3 in amino acids: CASSQDWEAGNTIYF. In nucleotides, the CDR3 is TGTGCCAGCAGCCAAGACTGGGAGGCCGGAAACACCATATATTTT.

This chain uses TRBV11-2 with TRBJ1-3; D uncertain. Germline values: CDR1 SGHAT, CDR2 FQNNGV. This CDR3 is built from 16 residues. V was clipped by 6 bases and J by 0 bases, with 15 bases between them. Written as DNA, the CDR3 is TGTGCCAGCAGTCCGAGGCACGGAACCTCTGGAAACACCATATATTTT. Translation gives CASSPRHGTSGNTIYF.

The chain carries TRBV9 and TRBJ1-5, with no clear D. The germline V gene has CDR1 SGDLS and CDR2 YYNGEE. V was shortened by 3 bases and J by 2 bases, with 12 bases between the two germline ends. The CDR3 is made up of 15 amino acids. CDR3 amino acids: CASSAYDTGNQPQHF. The CDR3 DNA reads as TGTGCCAGCAGCGCCTACGACACCGGCAATCAGCCCCAGCATTTT.

The chain combines TRBV10-1 with TRBJ2-1, with TRBD2 identical over 9 bases. Unmatched junction bases numbered 4, after V lost 0 bases and J lost 7 bases. Looked up from germline, CDR1 is WNHNN and CDR2 is SYGVQD (reference sequence). The CDR3 runs to 15 residues. The CDR3 reads CASSESAGGRNEQFF. The CDR3 DNA reads as TGCGCCAGCAGTGAGTCGGCGGGAGGGCGTAATGAGCAGTTCTTC.

The chain has TRBV18 and TRBJ2-7, with a tentative D call TRBD1 (6 bases). CDR1 is KGHSH, CDR2 LQKENI, per germline. CDR3 length: 14 amino acids. Between the trimmed V and J ends, which lost 3 bases and 0 bases, there was a span of 9 bases. Written as DNA, the CDR3 is TGTGCCAGCTCACCTGGGGGCGGCTCCTACGAGCAGTACTTC. Its protein is CASSPGGGSYEQYF.

This sequence joins TRBV5-1 and TRBJ1-1; D perhaps matches TRBD1 (5 bases). The CDR3 contains 14 residues. Trimming pared 4 bases from V and 2 bases from J, leaving 12 bases between. Germline V gives CDR1 SGHRS, CDR2 YFSETQ. The CDR3 DNA follows: TGCGCCAGCAGCAGCGGGGGAACAAACACTGAAGCTTTCTTT. Protein product: CASSSGGTNTEAFF. Complete variable domain (other parts from reference TRBV5-1 and TRBJ1-1): KAGVTQTPRYLIKTRGQQVTLSCSPISGHRSVSWYQQTPGQGLQFLFEYFSETQRNKGNFPGRFSGRQFSNSRSEMNVSTLELGDSALYLCASSSGGTNTEAFFGQGTRLTVV.